The sequence of this TCR beta chain was determined in a study of T cell responses to AZD1222 COVID-19 vaccine. Overall study context: The study pooled second doses at about 4 or about 12 weeks. The study's findings and limits: Spike-specific TCR breadth and depth grew following two AZD1222 doses. Researchers report vaccine-associated CD4 TCRs spanning spike, with dominance at 160-218 and 743-854.

The repertoire was sequenced with immunoSEQ multiplex PCR; TCRdb's copy has only in-frame clones and lacks some. The table shows approximately 99,000 clones, with 70% to 90% occurring only once. As to this clone: What it binds is unknown. One end of the junction fails to match germline, which may point to a read error.

CDR3 length equals 14 residues. Looked up from germline, CDR1 is SGHRS and CDR2 is YFSETQ. Source: peripheral blood, taken on day 0 of AZD1222 vaccination. The chain employs TRBV5-1 and TRBJ2-1; D not resolved. The clonotype was recovered from an adult in good health. The CDR3 loop reads CASSEIGPTNEQFF. The CDR3 bases are TGTGCCAGCAGCGAAATCGGGCCTACAAATGAGCAGTTCTTC.